A single sample is the source of the 29 T cell receptor beta chains below, sequenced in a study of siplizumab effects on memory and regulatory T cells. Produced via immunoSEQ multiplex PCR; TCRdb's table is partial and in-frame only. The sample records approximately 65,000 clones, 79% being singletons. The sample consisted of memory CD4+ T cells sorted from blood. All receptors derive from a human donor in good health.

V is TRBV28 and J is TRBJ2-6; no definite D call. Germline V gene sequence: CDR1 MDHEN, CDR2 SYDVKM. V lost 3 bases to trimming and J lost 1 base, with 7 bases between them. This CDR3 has 15 residues. The CDR3 region has the DNA TGTGCCAGCAGTTTGTCGATATCTGGGGCCAACGTCCTGACTTTC. Its translation is CASSLSISGANVLTF.

This clone has a handful of counts. This chain connects TRBV28 to TRBJ2-3; perhaps TRBD2 as D (6 bases). Trimming pared 2 bases from V and 8 bases from J, leaving 14 bases between. CDR1 and CDR2 from the germline V gene are MDHEN and SYDVKM. CDR3 size: 14 residues. CDR3 in amino acids: CASSLGGHGGTQYF. The DNA for the CDR3 is TGTGCCAGCAGTTTAGGAGGGCACGGAGGTACGCAGTATTTT.

This clone has more than one count but fewer than ten. The rearrangement uses TRBV11-3 and TRBJ2-2, with unresolved D. Looked up from germline, CDR1 is SGHNT and CDR2 is YENEEA. Between the trimmed V and J ends, which lost 5 bases and 5 bases, there was a span of 9 bases. This CDR3 is 13 amino acids long. CDR3 sequence: CASSRTPTGELFF. CDR3 DNA: TGTGCCAGCAGCCGTACCCCGACCGGGGAGCTGTTTTTT.

This clone appeared a few times. This sequence joins TRBV7-3 and TRBJ1-6; possibly TRBD1 for D (5 bases). The CDR3 contains 14 residues. V was cut by 3 bases and J by 10 bases, with 13 bases left in between. The germline CDR1 and CDR2 sequences are SGHTA and FQGTGA. The CDR3 coding sequence is TGTGCCAGCAGCTTCGGGGCTCTAGTGTCACCCCTCCACTTT. Translating it yields CASSFGALVSPLHF.

The gene calls are TRBV2 and TRBJ1-1; D is undetermined. The V end was cut by 8 bases, the J end by 1 base, with 8 bases between. The V gene's germline CDR1 is SNHLY and CDR2 FYNNEI. This CDR3 spans 12 amino acids. CDR3 bases: TGTGCCAGCTGGTTAAGGAACACTGAAGCTTTCTTT. The encoded protein is CASWLRNTEAFF.

The chain employs TRBV30 and TRBJ1-1; unclear D gene. V was cut by 4 bases and J by 1 base, with 10 bases left in between. The CDR3 extends over 13 amino acids. From germline, CDR1 is GTSNPN and CDR2 SVGIG (reference sequence). CDR3 residues: CAWTRTGNTEAFF. The CDR3 nucleotides read TGTGCCTGGACTCGGACGGGGAACACTGAAGCTTTCTTT.

The rearrangement links TRBV6-6 to TRBJ2-3, with D possibly matching TRBD2 (5 bases). From germline, CDR1 is MNHNY and CDR2 SVGAGI (reference sequence). Between the trimmed V and J ends, which lost 7 bases and 0 bases, there was a span of 11 bases. This CDR3 comprises 14 residues. In DNA form, the CDR3 reads TGTGCCAGCAAAACTAGTGCTAGCACAGATACGCAGTATTTT. It yields the protein CASKTSASTDTQYF.

The chain uses TRBV7-2 and TRBJ2-3; no reliable D call. CDR1 is SGHTA, CDR2 FQGNSA, per germline. Trimming removed 2 bases from V and 0 bases from J, with 6 bases in between. The CDR3 consists of 14 residues. CDR3 region: CASSLSSSTDTQYF. In DNA form, the CDR3 reads TGTGCCAGCAGCTTATCTTCTAGCACAGATACGCAGTATTTT.

The rearrangement links TRBV12-5 to TRBJ2-1; D gene ambiguous. This CDR3 has 15 residues. The V gene's germline CDR1 is LGHNT and CDR2 FRNRAP. Deletions cut 3 bases from V and 0 bases from J, with 9 bases between. CDR3 nucleotide sequence: TGTGCTAGTGGTTTAGGGTTAAGCTCCTACAATGAGCAGTTCTTC. The encoded protein is CASGLGLSSYNEQFF.

This clone was counted between two and nine times. The chain links TRBV14 to TRBJ2-1, with D unclear. The CDR3 runs 13 residues. Between the trimmed V and J ends, which lost 4 bases and 0 bases, there was a span of 4 bases. Germline values: CDR1 SGHDN, CDR2 FVKESK. The CDR3 region is CASSPSSYNEQFF. The CDR3 DNA reads TGTGCCAGCAGCCCCAGCTCCTACAATGAGCAGTTCTTC.

This clone came up a few times. This chain links TRBV7-9 with TRBJ1-4, with 7 nucleotides matching TRBD1. Germline V gene data show CDR1 as SEHNR and CDR2 as FQNEAQ (reference sequence). This CDR3 spans 17 amino acids. V lost 8 bases, J lost 1 base, and 13 bases stayed unmatched. The CDR3 bases are TGTGCCAGCCCCCAAAGTGGACAGGTCGGAACTAATGAAAAACTGTTTTTT. It codes for CASPQSGQVGTNEKLFF. The variable domain in full, with the rest retrieved from reference TRBV7-9 and TRBJ1-4, is DTGVSQNPRHKITKRGQNVTFRCDPISEHNRLYWYRQTLGQGPEFLTYFQNEAQLEKSRLLSDRFSAERPKGSFSTLEIQRTEQGDSAMYLCASPQSGQVGTNEKLFFGSGTQLSVL.

This clone was observed once. The chain has TRBV19 and TRBJ2-3, with TRBD2 matching over 11 bases. Germline assignment: CDR1 LNHDA and CDR2 SQIVND (reference sequence). The CDR3 length is 15 residues. J lost 3 bases, V lost 4 bases, and 3 bases had no gene match. CDR3 in amino acids: CASSTTSGVTDTQYF. DNA of the CDR3: TGTGCCAGTAGTACGACTAGCGGGGTGACAGATACGCAGTATTTT.

The chain carries TRBV7-9 and TRBJ1-5; 9 bases line up with TRBD1. The CDR3 is 15 amino acids. V lost 4 bases to trimming and J lost 6 bases; unmatched junction nucleotides: 7. Germline lookup yields CDR1 SEHNR and CDR2 FQNEAQ (reference sequence). Written as DNA, the CDR3 is TGTGCCAGCAGCTGGGGACAGGGAGAGGGTCAGCCCCAGCATTTT. Translation gives CASSWGQGEGQPQHF.

J is TRBJ1-1 and V is TRBV5-6; D is uncertain. This CDR3 is built from 12 residues. V lost 4 bases, J lost 5 bases, and 9 bases lay in between. Per the germline V gene, CDR1 is SGHDT and CDR2 is YYEEEE. The CDR3 bases are TGTGCCAGCAGCGTGGGGAGTACTGAAGCTTTCTTT. Protein: CASSVGSTEAFF.

This sequence joins TRBV4-1 and TRBJ1-4; D call uncertain. V was cut by 4 bases and J by 8 bases, with 23 bases left in between. Germline V CDR1 and CDR2: MGHRA, YSYEKL. This CDR3 region has 17 residues. CDR3 protein: CASSLQTRASLDEKLFF. CDR3 in DNA: TGCGCCAGCAGCCTCCAAACGAGGGCTTCATTGGACGAAAAACTGTTTTTT.

The chain carries TRBV10-3 and TRBJ2-1; D is unclear. V shed 7 bases and J shed 3 bases, with 7 bases lying between them. This CDR3 region has 12 residues. Germline assignment: CDR1 ENHRY and CDR2 SYGVKD. Here the CDR3 reads CAITILYNEQFF. The CDR3 coding sequence is TGTGCCATCACCATACTCTACAATGAGCAGTTCTTC.

CDR3 sequence reads: CASSVGLAGDTQYF. CDR3 DNA: TGTGCCAGCAGCGTAGGACTAGCAGGAGATACGCAGTATTTT. This chain links TRBV9 with TRBJ2-3, with 7 bases lining up with TRBD2. The CDR3 length is 14 residues. J lost 5 bases, V lost 0 bases, and 3 bases had no gene match. Germline CDR1 is SGDLS and CDR2 is YYNGEE.

The chain couples TRBV5-4 to TRBJ2-6; D possibly matches TRBD1 or TRBD2 (5 bases each). The CDR3 loop spans 15 amino acids. Trimming left V 4 bases short and J 3 bases short, with 11 bases between. The germline gives CDR1 SGHNT, CDR2 YYREEE (reference sequence). CDR3: CASSGGGNGANVLTF. Here the CDR3 DNA reads TGTGCCAGCAGCGGTGGGGGTAATGGGGCCAACGTCCTGACTTTC.

The V and J genes are TRBV5-1 and TRBJ2-5; 8 bases map to TRBD2. The trim removed 4 bases at V and 5 bases at J, leaving 10 bases unmatched. This CDR3 spans 15 amino acids. The germline V gene has CDR1 SGHRS and CDR2 YFSETQ. The CDR3 nucleotides are TGCGCCAGCAGCCCAACGGCGGGGGGTCCTGAGACCCAGTACTTC. As protein: CASSPTAGGPETQYF.

This chain uses TRBV28 with TRBJ2-5; a weak D match, TRBD2 (6 bases). V lost 4 bases, J lost 4 bases, and 13 bases lay in between. The CDR3 runs to 14 residues. The germline gives CDR1 MDHEN, CDR2 SYDVKM. CDR3 nucleotide sequence: TGTGCCAGCAGTTCCCCACTCGGGGGAGAGACCCAGTACTTC. It yields the protein CASSSPLGGETQYF.

This sequence joins TRBV7-3 and TRBJ1-2; D gene unclear. The ends were cut back, 6 bases at V and 4 bases at J, with 18 bases in the middle. Germline CDR1 reads SGHTA; CDR2 reads FQGTGA. This CDR3 is 15 amino acids long. The CDR3 nucleotides are TGTGCCAGCAGACCACGACGAAGAACGGGCTATGGCTACACCTTC. The encoded protein is CASRPRRRTGYGYTF.

The chain recombines TRBV11-3 with TRBJ2-1; no clear D. This CDR3 contains 14 residues. The V end lost 4 bases, the J end lost 6 bases, and 13 bases lay between the germline ends. The germline CDR1 and CDR2 sequences are SGHNT and YENEEA. DNA of the CDR3: TGTGCCAGCAGCTCTTTTGGCATTCCCAATGAGCAGTTCTTC. Amino acids: CASSSFGIPNEQFF.

This clone was observed a single time. This sequence joins TRBV5-5 and TRBJ2-2; TRBD1 matches 10 bases. The length of the CDR3 is 17 residues. With V trimmed by 0 bases and J by 4 bases, 6 bases remained unmatched. Germline assignment: CDR1 SGHKS and CDR2 YYEKEE (reference sequence). Here the CDR3 reads CASSLVTGGRGTGELFF. The CDR3 bases are TGTGCCAGCAGCTTGGTGACAGGGGGCCGGGGCACCGGGGAGCTGTTTTTT.

In the case of this clone: The same CDR3 also results from other DNA sequences found in this sample. The chain joins TRBV7-2 to TRBJ1-1; D possibly corresponds to TRBD1 (5 bases). This CDR3 spans 14 amino acids. CDR1 and CDR2 from the germline V gene are SGHTA and FQGNSA. V gave up 3 bases and J gave up 0 bases, with 8 bases separating them. This chain's CDR3 is CASSLGRMNTEAFF. CDR3 nucleotide sequence: TGTGCCAGCAGCTTGGGACGGATGAACACTGAAGCTTTCTTT.

This clone was observed once. The rearrangement joins TRBV2 to TRBJ1-4; no firm D call. The CDR3 is made up of 16 amino acids. Germline assignment: CDR1 SNHLY and CDR2 FYNNEI. Trimming pared 4 bases from V and 5 bases from J, leaving 17 bases between. CDR3: CASSGMVSVSNEKLFF. CDR3 sequence (DNA): TGTGCCAGCAGTGGAATGGTGTCAGTGTCGAATGAAAAACTGTTTTTT.

The chain joins TRBV7-2 to TRBJ1-5, with TRBD1 matching 9 bases. Germline V gene sequence: CDR1 SGHTA, CDR2 FQGNSA. There are 16 residues in the CDR3. V shed 2 bases, J shed 4 bases, and the junction held 6 bases outside the gene matches. CDR3 in DNA: TGTGCCAGCAGCTTATACGGGACAGGGCTAAATCAGCCCCAGCATTTT. The encoded protein is CASSLYGTGLNQPQHF.

This chain joins TRBV18 and TRBJ2-7; the match to TRBD1 covers 8 bases. The CDR3 sequence is 15 residues long. J lost 3 bases, V lost 4 bases, and 8 bases had no gene match. The germline V gene has CDR1 KGHSH and CDR2 LQKENI. The CDR3 DNA sequence: TGTGCCAGCTCACAATCAACCGGGACAGGCTACGAGCAGTACTTC. As protein: CASSQSTGTGYEQYF.

The chain links TRBV5-1 to TRBJ2-3; D may be TRBD1 (7 bases). This CDR3 has 15 amino acids. CDR1 and CDR2 (germline): SGHRS, YFSETQ. Trimming removed 5 bases from V and 4 bases from J, with 17 bases in between. The CDR3 reads CASRAGGGGPDTQYF. The CDR3 DNA follows: TGCGCCAGCAGGGCGGGTGGAGGGGGCCCAGATACGCAGTATTTT.

The V and J genes are TRBV9 and TRBJ1-6; D remains ambiguous. The length of the CDR3 is 14 residues. Germline values: CDR1 SGDLS, CDR2 YYNGEE. The V and J ends lost 0 bases and 10 bases respectively, with 11 bases between them. This chain's CDR3 is CASSVEGFVSPLHF. In nucleotides, the CDR3 is TGTGCCAGCAGCGTAGAGGGTTTCGTCTCACCCCTCCACTTT.